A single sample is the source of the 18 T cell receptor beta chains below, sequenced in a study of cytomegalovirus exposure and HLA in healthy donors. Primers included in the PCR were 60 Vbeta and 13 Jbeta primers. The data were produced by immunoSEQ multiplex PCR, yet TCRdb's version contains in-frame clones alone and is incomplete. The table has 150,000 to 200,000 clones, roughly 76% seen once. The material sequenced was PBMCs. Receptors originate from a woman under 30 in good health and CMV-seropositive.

Here the CDR3 DNA reads TGTGCCAGCAGTAAAAGCGGGGGACCACTCTACGAGCAGTACTTC. It encodes CASSKSGGPLYEQYF. The chain employs TRBV6-1 and TRBJ2-7, with 8 bases matching TRBD2. Germline V CDR1 and CDR2: MNHNS, SASEGT. The V gene end was trimmed by 5 bases and the J gene end by 3 bases; junction bases not matched to a gene: 9. The CDR3 sequence is 15 residues long.

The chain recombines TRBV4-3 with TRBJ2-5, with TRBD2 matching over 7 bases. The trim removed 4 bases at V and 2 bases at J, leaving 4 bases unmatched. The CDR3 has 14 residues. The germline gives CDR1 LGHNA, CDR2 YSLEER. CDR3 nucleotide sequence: TGCGCCAGCAGCCCGAGCGGGGTACAAGAGACCCAGTACTTC. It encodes CASSPSGVQETQYF.

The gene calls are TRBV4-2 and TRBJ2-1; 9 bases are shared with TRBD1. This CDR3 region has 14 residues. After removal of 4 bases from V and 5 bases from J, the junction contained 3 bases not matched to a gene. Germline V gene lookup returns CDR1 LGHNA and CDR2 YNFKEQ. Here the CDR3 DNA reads TGTGCCAGCAGCCTACAGGGGGCTCACAATGAGCAGTTCTTC. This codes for CASSLQGAHNEQFF.

CDR3 protein: CASSLAGTFSGANVLTF. CDR3 in DNA: TGTGCCAGCAGCTTGGCAGGAACTTTTTCTGGGGCCAACGTCCTGACTTTC. V usage is TRBV5-4 and J usage is TRBJ2-6; no firm D call. CDR1 and CDR2 from the germline V gene are SGHNT and YYREEE (reference sequence). This CDR3 is 17 amino acids long. V was cut by 0 bases and J by 1 base, with 11 bases left in between.

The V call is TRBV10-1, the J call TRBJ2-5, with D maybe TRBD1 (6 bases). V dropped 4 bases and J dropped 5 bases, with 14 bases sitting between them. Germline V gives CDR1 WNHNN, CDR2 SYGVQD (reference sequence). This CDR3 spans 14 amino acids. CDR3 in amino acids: CASSVTTGAETQYF. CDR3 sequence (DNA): TGCGCCAGCAGTGTCACGACAGGTGCGGAGACCCAGTACTTC.

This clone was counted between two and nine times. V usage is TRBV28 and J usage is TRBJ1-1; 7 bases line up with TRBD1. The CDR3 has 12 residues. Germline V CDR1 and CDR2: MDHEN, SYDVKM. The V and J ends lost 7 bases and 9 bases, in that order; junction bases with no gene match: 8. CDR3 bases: TGTGCCAGCATAACCGGGGACAGCAAAGCTTTCTTT. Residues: CASITGDSKAFF.

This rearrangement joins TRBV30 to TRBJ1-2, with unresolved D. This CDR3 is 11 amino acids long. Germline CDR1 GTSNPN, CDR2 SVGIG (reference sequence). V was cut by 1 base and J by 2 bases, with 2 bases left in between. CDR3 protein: CAWSANYGYTF. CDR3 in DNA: TGTGCCTGGAGTGCGAACTATGGCTACACCTTC.

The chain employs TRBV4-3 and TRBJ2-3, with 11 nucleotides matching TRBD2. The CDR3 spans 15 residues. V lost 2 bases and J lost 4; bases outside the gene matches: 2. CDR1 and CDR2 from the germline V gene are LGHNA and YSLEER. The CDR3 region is CASSQLAGGPDTQYF. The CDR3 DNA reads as TGCGCCAGCAGCCAACTAGCGGGGGGCCCAGATACGCAGTATTTT.

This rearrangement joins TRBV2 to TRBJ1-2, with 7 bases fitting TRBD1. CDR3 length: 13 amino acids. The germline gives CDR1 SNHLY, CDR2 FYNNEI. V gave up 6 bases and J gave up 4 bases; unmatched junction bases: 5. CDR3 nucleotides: TGTGCCAGCAGGATAGGGGGCGGCTATGGCTACACCTTC. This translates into CASRIGGGYGYTF.

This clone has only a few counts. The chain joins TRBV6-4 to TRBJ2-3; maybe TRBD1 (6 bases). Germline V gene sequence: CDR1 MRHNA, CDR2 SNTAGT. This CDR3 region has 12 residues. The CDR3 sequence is CATRGSTDTQYF. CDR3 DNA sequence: TGTGCTACAAGGGGGAGCACAGATACGCAGTATTTT.

The CDR3 DNA is TGTGCCAGCAGCCGCGGACTAGCCGGCGGGGAGCTGTTTTTT. Protein sequence: CASSRGLAGGELFF. The chain has TRBV13 and TRBJ2-2, with 8 nucleotides matching TRBD2. The CDR3 length is 14 residues. Per germline, CDR1 PRHDT and CDR2 FYEKMQ (reference sequence). V trimming: 5 bases; J trimming: 7 bases; junction bases outside the gene matches: 6.

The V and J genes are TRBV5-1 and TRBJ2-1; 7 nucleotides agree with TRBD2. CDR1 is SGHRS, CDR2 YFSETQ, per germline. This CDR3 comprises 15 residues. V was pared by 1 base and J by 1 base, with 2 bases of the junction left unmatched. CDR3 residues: CASSLPSGSYNEQFF. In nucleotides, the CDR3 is TGCGCCAGCAGCTTGCCTAGCGGATCCTACAATGAGCAGTTCTTC.

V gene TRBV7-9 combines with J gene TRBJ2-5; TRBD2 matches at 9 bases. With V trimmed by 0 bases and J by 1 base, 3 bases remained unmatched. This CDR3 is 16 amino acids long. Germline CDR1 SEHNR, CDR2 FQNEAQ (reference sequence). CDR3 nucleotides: TGTGCCAGCAGCTTAGCGGCGGGGGGGCCCCAAGAGACCCAGTACTTC. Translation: CASSLAAGGPQETQYF.

The CDR3 sequence: CASSLIAGGQETQYF. DNA for the CDR3: TGTGCCAGCAGCTTGATAGCGGGGGGTCAAGAGACCCAGTACTTC. The chain carries TRBV5-6 and TRBJ2-5, with TRBD2 matching over 10 bases. The CDR3 totals 15 residues. The V gene's germline CDR1 is SGHDT and CDR2 YYEEEE. Trimming took 1 base from V and 2 from J; bases not matched to a gene: 2.

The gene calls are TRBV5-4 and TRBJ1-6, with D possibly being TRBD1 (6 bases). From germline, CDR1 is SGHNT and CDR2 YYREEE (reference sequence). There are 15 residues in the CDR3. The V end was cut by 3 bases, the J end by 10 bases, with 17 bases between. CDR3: CASSWGGQGQSPLHF. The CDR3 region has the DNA TGTGCCAGCAGCTGGGGCGGGCAGGGGCAATCACCCCTCCACTTT.

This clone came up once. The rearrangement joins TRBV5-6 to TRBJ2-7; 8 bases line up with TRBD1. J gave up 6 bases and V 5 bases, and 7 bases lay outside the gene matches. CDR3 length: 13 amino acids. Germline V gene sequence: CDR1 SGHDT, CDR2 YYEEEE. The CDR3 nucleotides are TGTGCCAGCAGTCCGGGACAGGCGGTCGAGCAGTACTTC. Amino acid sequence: CASSPGQAVEQYF.

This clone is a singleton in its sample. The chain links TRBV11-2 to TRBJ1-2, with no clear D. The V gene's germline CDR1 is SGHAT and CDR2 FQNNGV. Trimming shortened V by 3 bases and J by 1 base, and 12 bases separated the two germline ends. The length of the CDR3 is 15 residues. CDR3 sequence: CASSFFLQNNYGYTF. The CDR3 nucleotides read TGTGCCAGCAGCTTTTTCCTTCAGAATAACTATGGCTACACCTTC.

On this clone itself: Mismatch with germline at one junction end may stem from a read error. CDR3 protein: CASAPLSGANGLTF. CDR3 DNA sequence: TGCGCCAGTGCGCCCCTCTCTGGGGCCAACGGCCTGACTTTC. This rearrangement joins TRBV5-1 to TRBJ2-6, with D perhaps TRBD1 (5 bases). Germline V gene data show CDR1 as SGHRS and CDR2 as YFSETQ. The length of the CDR3 is 14 residues.